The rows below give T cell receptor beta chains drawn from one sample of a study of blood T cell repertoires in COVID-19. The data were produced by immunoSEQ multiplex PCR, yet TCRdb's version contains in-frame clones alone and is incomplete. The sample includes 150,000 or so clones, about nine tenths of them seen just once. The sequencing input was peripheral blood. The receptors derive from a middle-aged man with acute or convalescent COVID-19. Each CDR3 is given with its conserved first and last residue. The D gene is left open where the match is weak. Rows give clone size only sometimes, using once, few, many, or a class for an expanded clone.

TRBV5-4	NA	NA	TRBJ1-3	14	CASSLYGLGNTIYF	TGTGCCAGCAGCTTGTACGGGTTGGGAAACACCATATATTTT
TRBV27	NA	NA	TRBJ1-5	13	CASSMTSYQPQHF	TGTGCCAGCAGTATGACATCCTATCAGCCCCAGCATTTT
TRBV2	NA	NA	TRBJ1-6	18	CASSERGISGAYNSPLHF	TGTGCCAGCAGTGAAAGGGGAATAAGTGGGGCCTATAATTCACCCCTCCACTTT
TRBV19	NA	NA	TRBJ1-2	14	CASHNRGMDYGYTF	TGTGCCAGTCACAACCGGGGGATGGACTATGGCTACACCTTC
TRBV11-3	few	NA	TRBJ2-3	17	CASSFGLQGGFGDTQYF	TGTGCCAGCAGCTTTGGTCTACAGGGAGGGTTTGGAGATACGCAGTATTTT
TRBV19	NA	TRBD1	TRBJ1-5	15	CASSIGTGSNQPQHF	TGTGCCAGTAGTATAGGGACAGGGAGCAATCAGCCCCAGCATTTT
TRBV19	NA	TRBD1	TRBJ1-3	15	CASTKDRASGNTIYF	TGTGCCAGCACCAAGGACAGGGCTTCTGGAAACACCATATATTTT
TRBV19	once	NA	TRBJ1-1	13	CASSTSTGWVAFF	TGTGCCAGTAGTACCTCGACAGGATGGGTAGCTTTCTTT
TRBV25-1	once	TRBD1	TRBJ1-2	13	CASSGQGGDGYTF	TGTGCCAGCAGTGGACAGGGGGGGGATGGCTACACCTTC
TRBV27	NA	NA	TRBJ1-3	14	CASRESGSGNTIYF	TGTGCCAGCAGAGAATCAGGTTCTGGAAACACCATATATTTT
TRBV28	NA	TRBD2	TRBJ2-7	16	CASKPSSGGAVYEQYF	TGTGCCAGCAAGCCCTCTAGCGGGGGGGCCGTCTACGAGCAGTACTTC
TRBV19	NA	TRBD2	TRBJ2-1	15	CASSIRTSAYNEQFF	TGTGCCAGTAGTATAAGGACTAGCGCCTACAATGAGCAGTTCTTC
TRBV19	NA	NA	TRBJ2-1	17	CASRSQGDGSSYNEQFF	TGTGCCAGTAGATCTCAGGGTGACGGGAGCTCCTACAATGAGCAGTTCTTC
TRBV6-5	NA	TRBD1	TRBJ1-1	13	CASSYPGTGEAFF	TGTGCCAGCAGCTACCCGGGGACAGGAGAAGCTTTCTTT
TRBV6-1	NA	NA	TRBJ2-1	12	CASSEMGREEFF	TGTGCCAGCAGTGAAATGGGCAGGGAGGAGTTCTTC
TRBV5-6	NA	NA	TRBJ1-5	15	CASSLLGQVDQPQHF	TGTGCCAGCAGCTTGCTGGGCCAGGTGGATCAGCCCCAGCATTTT
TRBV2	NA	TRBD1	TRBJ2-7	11	CASQGGTGKYF	TGTGCCAGCCAGGGAGGGACAGGGAAGTACTTC
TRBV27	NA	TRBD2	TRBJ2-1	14	CASSLAGGPNEQFF	TGTGCCAGCAGTTTGGCGGGGGGCCCCAATGAGCAGTTCTTC
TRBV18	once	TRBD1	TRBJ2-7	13	CASSGQGAYEQYF	TGTGCCAGCTCGGGACAGGGGGCTTACGAGCAGTACTTC
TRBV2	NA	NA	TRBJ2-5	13	CASKYREQETQYF	TGTGCCAGCAAGTACAGGGAGCAAGAGACCCAGTACTTC
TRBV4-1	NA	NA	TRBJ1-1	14	CASSQGVMNTEAFF	TGCGCCAGCAGCCAAGGAGTTATGAACACTGAAGCTTTCTTT
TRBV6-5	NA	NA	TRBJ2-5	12	CASTAGSETQYF	TGTGCCAGCACCGCGGGATCAGAGACCCAGTACTTC
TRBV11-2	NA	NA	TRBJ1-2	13	CASSLDSNYGYTF	TGTGCCAGCAGCTTAGATTCGAACTATGGCTACACCTTC
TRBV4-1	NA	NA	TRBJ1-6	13	CASSQDLGTPLHF	TGCGCCAGCAGCCAAGATCTCGGGACACCCCTCCACTTT
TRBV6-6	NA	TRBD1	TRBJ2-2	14	CASSGTAWTGELFF	TGTGCCAGCAGTGGGACAGCCTGGACCGGGGAGCTGTTTTTT
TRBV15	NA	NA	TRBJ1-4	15	CATSNGLTYNEKLFF	TGTGCCACCAGCAACGGACTCACTTATAATGAAAAACTGTTTTTT
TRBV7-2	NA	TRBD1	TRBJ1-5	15	CASSPWTGGSQPQHF	TGTGCCAGCAGCCCCTGGACAGGGGGCTCTCAGCCCCAGCATTTT
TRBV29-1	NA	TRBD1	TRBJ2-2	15	CSVERTGFDTGELFF	TGCAGCGTTGAAAGGACAGGCTTTGACACCGGGGAGCTGTTTTTT
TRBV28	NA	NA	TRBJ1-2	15	CASHVIGRGFYGYTF	TGTGCCAGCCACGTAATCGGAAGGGGCTTTTATGGCTACACCTTC
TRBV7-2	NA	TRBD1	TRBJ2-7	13	CASSTRQGYEQYF	TGTGCCAGCAGCACCCGACAGGGCTACGAGCAGTACTTC
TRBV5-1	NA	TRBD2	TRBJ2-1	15	CASSPLTSGGFEQFF	TGCGCCAGCAGCCCACTGACTAGCGGGGGGTTTGAGCAGTTCTTC
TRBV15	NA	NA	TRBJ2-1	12	CATSRDGDEQFF	TGTGCCACCAGCAGAGATGGAGATGAGCAGTTCTTC
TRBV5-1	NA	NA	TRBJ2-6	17	CASSATVASSGANVLTF	TGCGCCAGCAGCGCGACAGTTGCTAGCTCTGGGGCCAACGTCCTGACTTTC
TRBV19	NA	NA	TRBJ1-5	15	CASSSMDSSNQPQHF	TGTGCCAGTAGTTCCATGGACAGTAGCAATCAGCCCCAGCATTTT
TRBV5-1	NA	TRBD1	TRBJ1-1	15	CASSERTGGNTEAFF	TGCGCCAGCAGTGAGAGGACAGGGGGGAACACTGAAGCTTTCTTT
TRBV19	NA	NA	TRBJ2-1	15	CATKWGVEAYNEQFF	TGTGCCACAAAGTGGGGGGTGGAGGCCTACAATGAGCAGTTCTTC
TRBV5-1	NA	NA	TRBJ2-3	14	CASSLGGSTDTQYF	TGCGCCAGCAGCTTGGGGGGCTCGACAGATACGCAGTATTTT
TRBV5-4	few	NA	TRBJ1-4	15	CASSHGGQVPEKLFF	TGTGCCAGCAGCCACGGCGGGCAGGTCCCTGAAAAACTGTTTTTT
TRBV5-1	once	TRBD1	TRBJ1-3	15	CASSFQPGGGNTIYF	TGCGCCAGCAGCTTCCAACCAGGGGGAGGAAACACCATATATTTT
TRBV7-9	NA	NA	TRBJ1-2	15	CASSLSLRDSYGYTF	TGTGCCAGCAGCTTAAGTCTCCGAGACTCCTATGGCTACACCTTC
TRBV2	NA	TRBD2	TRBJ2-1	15	CASSLLAGAYNEQFF	TGTGCCAGCAGTCTCCTAGCGGGGGCCTACAATGAGCAGTTCTTC
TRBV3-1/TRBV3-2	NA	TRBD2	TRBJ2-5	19	CASSQVRLAGDEGTETQYF	TGTGCCAGCAGCCAAGTTAGACTAGCGGGAGATGAGGGGACAGAGACCCAGTACTTC
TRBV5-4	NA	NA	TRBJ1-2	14	CASSSTGGNYGYTF	TGTGCCAGCAGCTCGACGGGGGGTAACTATGGCTACACCTTC
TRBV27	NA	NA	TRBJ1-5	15	CASKRDNYSNQPQHF	TGTGCCAGCAAACGGGACAACTATAGCAATCAGCCCCAGCATTTT
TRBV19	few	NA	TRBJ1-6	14	CASRDQGSRSPLHF	TGTGCCAGTAGGGACCAGGGGAGTCGTTCACCCCTCCACTTT
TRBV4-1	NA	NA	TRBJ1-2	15	CASSQAGGENYGYTF	TGCGCCAGCAGCCAAGCGGGAGGGGAAAACTATGGCTACACCTTC
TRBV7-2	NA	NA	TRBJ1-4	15	CASSLVWSGEEKLFF	TGTGCCAGCAGCTTAGTTTGGTCAGGGGAGGAAAAACTGTTTTTT
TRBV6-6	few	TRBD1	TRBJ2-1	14	CASSSGTANNEQFF	TGTGCCAGCAGTTCCGGGACAGCCAACAATGAGCAGTTCTTC
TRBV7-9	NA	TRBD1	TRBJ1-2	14	CASSSRQGIYGYTF	TGTGCCAGCAGCAGTAGACAGGGAATCTATGGCTACACCTTC
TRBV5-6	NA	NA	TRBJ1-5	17	CASSLFRDSVRNQPQHF	TGTGCCAGCAGCTTGTTTCGAGACAGTGTTCGCAATCAGCCCCAGCATTTT
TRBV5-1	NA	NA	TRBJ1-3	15	CASSLDPGVGNTIYF	TGCGCCAGCAGCTTGGACCCCGGAGTCGGAAACACCATATATTTT
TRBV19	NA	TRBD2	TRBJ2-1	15	CASSPQGLAGAEQFF	TGTGCCAGTAGTCCGCAGGGACTAGCGGGAGCTGAGCAGTTCTTC